Only a few counts were recorded for the clone carrying this T cell receptor (delta chain). This sample was taken from a study of gamma-delta chains in newborns, infants, children. Study overall: Microbial exposure reportedly drives polyclonal innate γδ T cell expansion after birth.

TCRdb called clones anew from the reads with CATT. This repertoire shows 10,000 to 13,000 delta-chain clones, about 8.2% found once; its top ten account for under 10%. The V segment lost 1 base and the J segment 0 bases; nucleotides outside the gene matches: 14. CDR1 is TVYSNPD and CDR2 is GDNSRS in the germline V gene (reference sequence). The CDR3 is 17 residues long. The chain recombines TRDV3 with TRDJ1, with TRDD2 identical over 7 bases. This TCR was recovered from a child who was a newborn, infant or young child, either healthy, febrile or measles-vaccinated (not recorded which). Input material: blood. The CDR3 DNA reads as TGTGCCTTTATCCTTCCGCCTTCCTCTGAATACACCGATAAACTCATCTTT. The encoded protein is CAFILPPSSEYTDKLIF.